The 10 T cell receptor beta chains given below trace back to one sample, sequenced in a study of regulatory T cells in long-lasting Graves disease. To make TCR beta libraries, researchers used iRepertoire HTBI primers and Arm-PCR of CDR3 regions. MiXCR was run by TCRdb on the multiplex PCR reads, yielding one entry per CDR3 protein. The table shows some 500,000 distinct CDR3 sequences, with more than 15% occurring only once. The time point denotes: newly diagnosed GD, antithyroid drugs for less than 3 months. PBMC-derived RNA was used for the TCR library. The same sample was also studied in work on T cells in Graves' hyperthyroidism and ophthalmopathy.

Material: peripheral blood mononuclear cells (PBMCs), obtained at new diagnosis, from a patient treated with antithyroid drugs. The receptors shown here come from a woman between 40 and 65 years old with Graves disease.

The J gene is TRBJ2-3, the V gene TRBV5-4, with D perhaps TRBD1 (6 bases). The CDR3 contains 14 residues. V gave up 2 bases and J gave up 4 bases, with 11 bases separating them. The germline CDR1 and CDR2 sequences are SGHNT and YYREEE (reference sequence). The DNA of the CDR3 is TGTGCCAGCAGCTTTGGGGCAGGGGCAGATACGCAGTATTTT. Protein sequence: CASSFGAGADTQYF.

The rearrangement links TRBV6-1 to TRBJ1-1; 7 nucleotides align to TRBD1. Germline lookup yields CDR1 MNHNS and CDR2 SASEGT. The CDR3 has 14 amino acids. V lost 4 bases and J lost 3; bases outside the gene matches: 5. The CDR3 DNA follows: TGTGCCAGCAGTGGAGACAGGGCGGACACTGAAGCTTTCTTT. It yields the protein CASSGDRADTEAFF.

This clonotype was detected ten times or more. The V gene is TRBV18, the J gene TRBJ2-7; D might be TRBD2 (5 bases). V lost 8 bases and J 0 bases, leaving 14 bases between the germline ends. Germline V CDR1 and CDR2: KGHSH, LQKENI. This CDR3 contains 14 residues. The CDR3, as DNA: TGTGCCAGCAGCCCCCGGACTGGCTCCTACGAGCAGTACTTC. Translating gives CASSPRTGSYEQYF.

This clonotype came up a few times. This chain uses TRBV12-5 with TRBJ2-3, with D perhaps matching TRBD2 (5 bases). V was pared by 6 bases and J by 1 base, with 11 bases between. This CDR3 contains 14 residues. Germline loops: CDR1 LGHNT, CDR2 FRNRAP. The CDR3 DNA reads as TGTGCTAGTGGCCGGGAAGGGCGCACAGATACGCAGTATTTT. It yields the protein CASGREGRTDTQYF.

This clonotype occurred a few times. Here the CDR3 reads CASGAGTPETQYF. The CDR3 DNA reads TGTGCTAGTGGTGCAGGGACTCCAGAGACCCAGTACTTC. The chain recombines TRBV12-5 with TRBJ2-5, with D possibly matching TRBD2 (6 bases). From germline, CDR1 is LGHNT and CDR2 FRNRAP. The germline V and J ends were trimmed by 5 bases and 4 bases, with 11 bases remaining between them. This CDR3 is built from 13 residues.

This chain connects TRBV12-3 or TRBV12-4 to TRBJ1-1, with D unresolved. Trimming took 7 bases from V and 1 from J, leaving 13 bases between them. This CDR3 has 14 amino acids. CDR3 nucleotide sequence: TGTGCCAGCACACTTCTTCCCGAGAACACTGAAGCTTTCTTT. It translates to CASTLLPENTEAFF.

This sequence joins TRBV3-1 and TRBJ1-2, with a possible D match to TRBD1 (6 bases). Germline loops: CDR1 LGHDT, CDR2 YNNKEL (reference sequence). Trimming took off 3 bases at V and 1 base at J, with 9 bases between the two ends. The CDR3 sequence is 14 residues long. For the CDR3, the DNA is TGTGCCAGCAGCCAGTGGGACAATAACTATGGCTACACCTTC. This translates into CASSQWDNNYGYTF. Variable domain in full (rest from reference TRBV3-1 and TRBJ1-2): DTAVSQTPKYLVTQMGNDKSIKCEQNLGHDTMYWYKQDSKKFLKIMFSYNNKELIINETVPNRFSPKSPDKAHLNLHINSLELGDSAVYFCASSQWDNNYGYTFGSGTRLTVV.

Ten or more counts support this clonotype. The V call is TRBV2, the J call TRBJ2-7, with TRBD1 matching over 7 bases. The trim removed 5 bases at V and 2 bases at J, leaving 6 bases unmatched. Per the germline V gene, CDR1 is SNHLY and CDR2 is FYNNEI. CDR3 size: 14 residues. CDR3 sequence reads: CASSLQGPAYEQYF. Written as DNA, the CDR3 is TGTGCCAGCAGTTTACAGGGGCCAGCCTACGAGCAGTACTTC.

The chain links TRBV19 to TRBJ1-2, with 8 bases lining up with TRBD1. CDR1 and CDR2 (germline): LNHDA, SQIVND (reference sequence). This CDR3 is built from 14 residues. V was clipped by 7 bases and J by 6 bases; unmatched bases: 10. The CDR3 reads CASTLQGEGNGYTF. The DNA of the CDR3 is TGTGCCAGTACCCTACAGGGGGAGGGAAATGGCTACACCTTC.

As to this clonotype: An end of the junction differs from the germline gene, which may be a read error. This chain links TRBV2 with TRBJ1-4, with D possibly matching TRBD1 (5 bases). The CDR3 contains 16 residues. In germline, CDR1 is SNHLY, CDR2 FYNNEI. CDR3 coding DNA: TGTGCCAGCCGCTCCGGGACGACCTCCACTAATGGAAAACTGTTTTTT. Encoded protein: CASRSGTTSTNGKLFF.